The clone carrying this TCR beta chain was picked up many times. TCRdb fed the PCR reads into MiXCR, producing one record per CDR3 protein. The repertoire consists of approximately 90,000 distinct CDR3 sequences, with roughly 49% occurring once and the leading ten covering more than 9%. The record originates from a study of CDR3 diversity in severe acne. The V end lost 4 bases, the J end lost 5 bases, and 21 bases lay between the germline ends. The V gene's germline CDR1 is SGHKS and CDR2 YYEKEE (reference sequence). The CDR3 covers 16 residues. The chain has TRBV5-5 and TRBJ2-5, with D uncertain. The sequence came from a male donor with severe acne vulgaris. Sequences were obtained from blood. The CDR3: CASSTFRAGVGETQYF. The DNA of the CDR3 is TGTGCCAGCAGCACATTCCGGGCCGGTGTAGGTGAGACCCAGTACTTC.